What follows is one T cell receptor beta chain and its context. What it recognizes is unknown. The primer mix had 60 Vbeta and 13 Jbeta primers. The repertoire was sequenced with immunoSEQ multiplex PCR; TCRdb's copy has only in-frame clones and lacks some. The table lists approximately 170,000 clones, 80% to 85% of them singletons. These data belong to a study of cytomegalovirus exposure and HLA in healthy donors. Overall study results and limits: Three of the chains that were CMV-associated were confirmed in vitro to be specific for CMV antigens. One later analysis reportedly identified an Asian-associated ancestry cluster that showed fewer N-insertions than the roughly 620-donor mean.

In germline, CDR1 is SGHTA, CDR2 FQGNSA. The V segment lost 5 bases and the J segment 8 bases; nucleotides outside the gene matches: 9. The CDR3 is 15 amino acids. Sequenced: PBMCs. This receptor was identified in a human donor in good health. The J gene is TRBJ1-2, the V gene TRBV7-2; 12 bases match TRBD1. For the CDR3, the DNA is TGTGCCAGCAGCATAAAGGGACAGGGGGCACAAGGCTACACCTTC. It is translated as CASSIKGQGAQGYTF.